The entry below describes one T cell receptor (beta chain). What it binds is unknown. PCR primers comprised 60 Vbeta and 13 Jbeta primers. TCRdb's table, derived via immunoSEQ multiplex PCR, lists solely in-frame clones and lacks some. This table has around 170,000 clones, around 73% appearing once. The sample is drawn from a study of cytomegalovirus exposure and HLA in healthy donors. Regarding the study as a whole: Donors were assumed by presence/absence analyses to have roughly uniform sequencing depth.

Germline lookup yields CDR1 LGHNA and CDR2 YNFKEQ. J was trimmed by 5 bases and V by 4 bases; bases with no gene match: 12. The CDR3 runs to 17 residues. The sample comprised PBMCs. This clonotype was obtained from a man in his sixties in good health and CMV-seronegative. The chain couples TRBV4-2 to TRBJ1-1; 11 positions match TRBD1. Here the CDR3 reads CASSPEDRGLLGTEAFF. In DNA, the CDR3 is TGTGCCAGCAGCCCAGAGGACAGGGGGCTTTTGGGGACTGAAGCTTTCTTT.